This TCR beta chain was observed in a study of blood T cell repertoires in COVID-19. Across the whole study: Samples representing acute and convalescent COVID-19 were sourced from the United States, Italy and Spain.

Sequenced by immunoSEQ multiplex PCR; TCRdb stores in-frame clones only, minus some. The table has under 200,000 clones, roughly 91% seen once. This TCR derives from a man aged 18 to 30 with COVID-19, enrolled during active disease. Specimen: peripheral blood.

The CDR3 protein is CASRSWGLGTSDTQYF. The CDR3 nucleotides read TGTGCCAGCAGATCCTGGGGGCTTGGAACTTCGGATACGCAGTATTTT. The rearrangement links TRBV14 to TRBJ2-3; a weak D match, TRBD1 (6 bases). The CDR3 runs 16 residues. V lost 6 bases and J lost 6, with 22 bases in between. Per germline, CDR1 SGHDN and CDR2 FVKESK.